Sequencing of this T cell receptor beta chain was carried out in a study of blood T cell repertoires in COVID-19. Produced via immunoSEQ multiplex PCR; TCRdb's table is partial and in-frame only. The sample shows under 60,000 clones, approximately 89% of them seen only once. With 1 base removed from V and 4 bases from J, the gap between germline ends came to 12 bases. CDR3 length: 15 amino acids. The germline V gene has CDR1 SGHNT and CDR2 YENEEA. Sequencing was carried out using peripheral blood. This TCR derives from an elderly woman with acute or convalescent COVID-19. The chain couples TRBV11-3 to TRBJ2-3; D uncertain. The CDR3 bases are TGTGCCAGCAGCTTAGGGAGTCTACGGGCAGATACGCAGTATTTT. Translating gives CASSLGSLRADTQYF.